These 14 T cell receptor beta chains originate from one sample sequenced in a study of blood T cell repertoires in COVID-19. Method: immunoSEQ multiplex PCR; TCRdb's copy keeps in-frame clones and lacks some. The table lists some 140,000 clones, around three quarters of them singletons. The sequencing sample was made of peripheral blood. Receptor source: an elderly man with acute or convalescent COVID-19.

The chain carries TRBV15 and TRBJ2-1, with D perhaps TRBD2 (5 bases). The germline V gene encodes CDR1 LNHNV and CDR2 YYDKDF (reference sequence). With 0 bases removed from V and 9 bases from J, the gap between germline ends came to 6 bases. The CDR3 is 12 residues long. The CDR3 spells CATSRDRGEQFF. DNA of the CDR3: TGTGCCACCAGCAGAGATCGGGGTGAGCAGTTCTTC.

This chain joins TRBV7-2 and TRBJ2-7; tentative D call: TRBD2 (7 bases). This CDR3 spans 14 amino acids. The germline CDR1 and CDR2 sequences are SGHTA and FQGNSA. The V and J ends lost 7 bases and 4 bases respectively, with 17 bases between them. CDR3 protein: CASKGGEYRYEQYF. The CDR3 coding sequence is TGTGCCAGCAAGGGGGGGGAGTATCGGTACGAGCAGTACTTC.

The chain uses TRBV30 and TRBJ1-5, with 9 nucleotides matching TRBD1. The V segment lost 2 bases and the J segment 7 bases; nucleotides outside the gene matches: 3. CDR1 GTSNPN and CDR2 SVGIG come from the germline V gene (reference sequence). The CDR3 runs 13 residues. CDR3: CAWSPQGAQPQHF. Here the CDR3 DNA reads TGTGCCTGGAGTCCACAGGGGGCACAGCCCCAGCATTTT.

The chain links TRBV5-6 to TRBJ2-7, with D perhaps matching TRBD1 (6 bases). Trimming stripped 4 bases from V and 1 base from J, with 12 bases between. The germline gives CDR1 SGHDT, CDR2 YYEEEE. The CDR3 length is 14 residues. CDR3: CASSPAGQSYEQYF. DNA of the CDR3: TGTGCCAGCAGCCCGGCCGGACAGTCCTACGAGCAGTACTTC.

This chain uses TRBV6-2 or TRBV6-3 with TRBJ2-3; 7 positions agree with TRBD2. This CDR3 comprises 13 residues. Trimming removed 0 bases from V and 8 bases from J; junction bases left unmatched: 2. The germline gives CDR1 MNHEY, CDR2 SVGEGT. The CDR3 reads CASSYSREGTQYF. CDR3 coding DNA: TGTGCCAGCAGTTACTCGAGGGAGGGTACGCAGTATTTT.

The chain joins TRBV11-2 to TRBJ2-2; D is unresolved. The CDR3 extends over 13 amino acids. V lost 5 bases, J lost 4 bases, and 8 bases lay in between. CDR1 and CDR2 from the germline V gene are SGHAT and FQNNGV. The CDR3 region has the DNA TGTGCCAGCAGCCCCCTCCGCACCGGGGAGCTGTTTTTT. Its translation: CASSPLRTGELFF.

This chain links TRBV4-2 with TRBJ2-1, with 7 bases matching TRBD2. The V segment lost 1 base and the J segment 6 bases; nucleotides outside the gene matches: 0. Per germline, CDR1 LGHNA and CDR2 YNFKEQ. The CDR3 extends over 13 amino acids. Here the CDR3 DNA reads TGTGCCAGCAGCCAAGCTAGCGGCAATGAGCAGTTCTTC. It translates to CASSQASGNEQFF.

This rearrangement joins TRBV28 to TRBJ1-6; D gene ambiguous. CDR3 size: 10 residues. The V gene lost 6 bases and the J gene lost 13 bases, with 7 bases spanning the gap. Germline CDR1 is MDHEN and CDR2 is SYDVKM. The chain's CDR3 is CASSSGPLHF. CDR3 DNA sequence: TGTGCCAGCAGCTCCGGGCCCCTCCACTTT.

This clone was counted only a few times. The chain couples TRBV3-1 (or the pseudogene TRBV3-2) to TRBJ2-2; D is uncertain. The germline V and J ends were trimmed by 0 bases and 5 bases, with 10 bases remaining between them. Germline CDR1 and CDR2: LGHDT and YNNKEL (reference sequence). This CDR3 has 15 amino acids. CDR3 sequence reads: CASSQDHTRTGELFF. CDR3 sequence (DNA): TGTGCCAGCAGCCAAGATCATACGAGAACCGGGGAGCTGTTTTTT.

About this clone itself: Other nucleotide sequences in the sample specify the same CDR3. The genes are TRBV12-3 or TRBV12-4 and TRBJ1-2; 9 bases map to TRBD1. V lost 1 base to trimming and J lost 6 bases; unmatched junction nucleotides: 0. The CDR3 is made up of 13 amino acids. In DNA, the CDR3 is TGTGCCAGCAGTTTAGGACAGGGGGATGGCTACACCTTC. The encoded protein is CASSLGQGDGYTF.

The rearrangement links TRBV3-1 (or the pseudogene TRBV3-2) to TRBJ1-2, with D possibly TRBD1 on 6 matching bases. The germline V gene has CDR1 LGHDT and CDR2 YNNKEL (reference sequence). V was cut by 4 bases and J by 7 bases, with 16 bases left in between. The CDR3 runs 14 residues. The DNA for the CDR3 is TGTGCCAGCAGCCCTCGGGGGGGGCAGGGTGGCTACACCTTC. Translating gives CASSPRGGQGGYTF.

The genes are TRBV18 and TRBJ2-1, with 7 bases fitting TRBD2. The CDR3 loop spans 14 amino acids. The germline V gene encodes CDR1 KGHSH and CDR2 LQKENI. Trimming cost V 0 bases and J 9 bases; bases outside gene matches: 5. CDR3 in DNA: TGTGCCAGCTCACCACCGGGAGGGCGCGGTGAGCAGTTCTTC. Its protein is CASSPPGGRGEQFF.

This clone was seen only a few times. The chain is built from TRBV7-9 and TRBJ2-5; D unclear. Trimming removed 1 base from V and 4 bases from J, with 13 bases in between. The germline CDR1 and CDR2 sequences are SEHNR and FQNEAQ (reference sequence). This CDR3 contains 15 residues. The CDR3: CASSLGSEVGETQYF. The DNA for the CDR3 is TGTGCCAGCAGCTTAGGCTCCGAGGTGGGAGAGACCCAGTACTTC.

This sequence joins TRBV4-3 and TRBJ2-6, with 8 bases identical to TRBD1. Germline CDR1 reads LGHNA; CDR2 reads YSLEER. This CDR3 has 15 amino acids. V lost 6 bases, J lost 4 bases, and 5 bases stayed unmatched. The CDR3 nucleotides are TGCGCCAGCAGTCGCCAGGGGGCCGGGGCCAACGTCCTGACTTTC. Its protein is CASSRQGAGANVLTF.